These T cell receptor beta chains were read from a single sample in a study of T cells after yellow fever vaccination. In TCRdb, the 5' RACE reads were re-called with MiXCR into one record per CDR3 protein. The table has 100,000 to 150,000 distinct CDR3 sequences, 7.5% to 10% seen once. The starting material was CD8+ T cells sorted from PBMCs, obtained on the day of the yellow fever booster vaccination. These receptors all stem from a man between 18 and 29 years old who received the YFV17D yellow fever vaccine. The conserved cysteine and the conserved F or W are not part of the CDR3 here. The order of the fields is J gene, clone size, CDR3 length, V gene, CDR3 protein. Not all rows give a size; the values are once, few, many and, for expanded clones, a class.

TRBJ2-5	many	16	TRBV15	ATRIENRDTVIQETQY
TRBJ2-5	few	12	TRBV14	ASSQGLSVETQY
TRBJ2-1	few	14	TRBV4-1	ASSNQDRTGAYEQF
TRBJ1-1	.	13	TRBV5-5	ASSLSGTLNTEAF
TRBJ2-7	.	15	TRBV7-9	ASSLGGIGTVLYEQY
TRBJ2-7	many	20	TRBV3-2	ASSQDSGIIDRCSPTSYEQY
TRBJ1-6	few	13	TRBV18	ASSPEPGYNSPLH
TRBJ1-3	few	12	TRBV10-3	AISRDSSGNTIY
TRBJ2-3	.	13	TRBV9	ASSVGSSGVDTQY
TRBJ2-1	.	16	TRBV6-5	ASSYSTTGTFAYNEQF
TRBJ2-7	many	10	TRBV20-1	SAPDRDLEQY
TRBJ2-3	.	10	TRBV11-2	ASSLQGRSQY
TRBJ2-7	.	10	TRBV12-5	ASGLPPYEQY
TRBJ2-5	.	16	TRBV4-3	ASSPDPGLAGGLETQY
TRBJ2-7	few	13	TRBV9	ASSVGGQTVYEQY
TRBJ2-7	.	12	TRBV6-5	ASSRRDSTYEQY
TRBJ2-7	.	12	TRBV6-2/TRBV6-3	AVASGTSGYEQY
TRBJ2-4	.	13	TRBV4-3	ASSQDEGLANIQY
TRBJ2-7	.	12	TRBV4-1	ASSQITVGSEQY
TRBJ2-2	many	11	TRBV12-3/TRBV12-4	ASSPGPGGELF
TRBJ2-1	many	12	TRBV12-3/TRBV12-4	ASSSRGGGNEQF
TRBJ2-1	.	12	TRBV6-1	ASSAGNGYNEQF
TRBJ2-1	.	10	TRBV5-1	ASSLADNEQF
TRBJ2-7	many	11	TRBV29-1	SVEEDSAYEQY
TRBJ1-2	few	11	TRBV27	ASSLHRVGGYT
TRBJ2-1	few	15	TRBV11-2	ASSFLSGGGLYNEQF
TRBJ1-2	few	12	TRBV4-2	ASSPARDNYGYT
TRBJ2-5	.	12	TRBV10-3	AISITGGQETQY
TRBJ1-2	.	13	TRBV20-1	SARDPGEDDGGYT
TRBJ2-6	few	10	TRBV27	ATYSGANVLT